Shown below are 3 T cell receptor beta chains from a single sample sequenced in a study of molecular identifiers for immune sequencing clone quantification. From the PCR reads, TCRdb called clonotypes with MiXCR, one entry per CDR3 protein. The table lists about 510,000 distinct CDR3 sequences, around 23% of them singletons. The source material was naive CD8+ T cells from blood, with Jurkat cell RNA spiked in. Subset denoted: FACS-sorted CD8+CD4-CCR7+CD45RA+ naive T cells. These receptor sequences come from a human donor in good health. Some libraries in this study had Jurkat cell RNA spiked in.

The genes are TRBV5-1 and TRBJ2-3, with 8 bases identical to TRBD2. The CDR3 consists of 18 residues. In germline, CDR1 is SGHRS, CDR2 YFSETQ. V lost 3 bases to trimming and J lost 3 bases; unmatched junction nucleotides: 15. CDR3 in amino acids: CASSWDSAGTSSTDTQYF. CDR3 coding DNA: TGCGCCAGCAGCTGGGATTCTGCCGGGACTAGTTCAACAGATACGCAGTATTTT.

Concerning this clonotype itself: A much larger clone differs from this one at a single base, so this may be a read error. The chain combines TRBV9 with TRBJ1-6; D may be TRBD1 (5 bases). Trimming took 4 bases from V and 9 from J, leaving 20 bases between them. CDR3 length equals 16 residues. The germline CDR1 and CDR2 sequences are SGDLS and YYNGEE. The CDR3 coding sequence is TGTGCCAGCAGCCGCGAGTGGGGGGAATTGGTTTCACCCCTCCACTTT. Translated, it gives CASSREWGELVSPLHF.

In this sample, this clonotype turned up a few times. The genes are TRBV2 and TRBJ1-5; D call uncertain. Trimming pared 6 bases from V and 0 bases from J, leaving 9 bases between. This CDR3 region has 14 residues. Looked up from germline, CDR1 is SNHLY and CDR2 is FYNNEI. In DNA, the CDR3 is TGTGCCAGCAGAGATAGAAATAGCAATCAGCCCCAGCATTTT. Protein: CASRDRNSNQPQHF.